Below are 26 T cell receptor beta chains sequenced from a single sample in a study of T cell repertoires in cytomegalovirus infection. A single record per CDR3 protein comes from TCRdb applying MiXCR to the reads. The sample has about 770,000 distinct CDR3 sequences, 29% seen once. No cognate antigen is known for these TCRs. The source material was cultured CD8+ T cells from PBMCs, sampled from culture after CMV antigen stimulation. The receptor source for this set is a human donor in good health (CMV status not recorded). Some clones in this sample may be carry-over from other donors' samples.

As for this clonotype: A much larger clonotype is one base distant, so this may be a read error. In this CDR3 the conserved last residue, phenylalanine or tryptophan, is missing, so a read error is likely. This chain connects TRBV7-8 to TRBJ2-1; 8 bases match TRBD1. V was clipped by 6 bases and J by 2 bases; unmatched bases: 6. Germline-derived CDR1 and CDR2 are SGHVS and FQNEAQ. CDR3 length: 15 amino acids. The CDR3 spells CASRADRGTYNEQFI. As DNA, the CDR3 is TGTGCCAGCAGAGCAGACAGGGGAACCTACAATGAGCAGTTCATC.

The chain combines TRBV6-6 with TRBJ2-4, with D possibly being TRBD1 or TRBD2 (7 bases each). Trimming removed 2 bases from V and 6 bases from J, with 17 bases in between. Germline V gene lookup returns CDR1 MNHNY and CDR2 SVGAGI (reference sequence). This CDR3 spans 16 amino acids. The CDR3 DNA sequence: TGTGCCAGCAGTTACCGGGAGGCAGGGGGGAGAAACATTCAGTACTTC. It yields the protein CASSYREAGGRNIQYF.

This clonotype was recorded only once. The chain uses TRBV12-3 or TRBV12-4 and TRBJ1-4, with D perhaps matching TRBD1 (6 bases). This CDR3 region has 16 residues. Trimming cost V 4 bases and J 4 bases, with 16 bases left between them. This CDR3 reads CASSSSSGEFNEKLFF. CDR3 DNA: TGTGCCAGCAGTTCCAGCTCAGGGGAATTTAATGAAAAACTGTTTTTT.

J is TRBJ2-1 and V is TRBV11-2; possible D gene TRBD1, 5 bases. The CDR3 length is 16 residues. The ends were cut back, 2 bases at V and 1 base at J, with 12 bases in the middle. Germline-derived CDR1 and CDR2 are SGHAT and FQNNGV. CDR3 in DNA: TGTGCCAGCAGCTTATACCCCAGGGAATCCTACAATGAGCAGTTCTTC. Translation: CASSLYPRESYNEQFF.

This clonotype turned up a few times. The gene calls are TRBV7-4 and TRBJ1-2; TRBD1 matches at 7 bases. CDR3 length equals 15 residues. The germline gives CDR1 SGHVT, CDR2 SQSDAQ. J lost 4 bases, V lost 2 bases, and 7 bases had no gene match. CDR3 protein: CASSLLSDRPYGYTF. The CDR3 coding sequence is TGTGCCAGCAGCTTATTGTCGGACAGGCCCTATGGCTACACCTTC.

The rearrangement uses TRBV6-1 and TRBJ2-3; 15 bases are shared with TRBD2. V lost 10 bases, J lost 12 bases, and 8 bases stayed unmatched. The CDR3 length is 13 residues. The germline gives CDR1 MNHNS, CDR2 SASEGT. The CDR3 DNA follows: TGTGCCACCTCGGGACTAGCGGGGGGTCTACAGTATTTT. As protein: CATSGLAGGLQYF.

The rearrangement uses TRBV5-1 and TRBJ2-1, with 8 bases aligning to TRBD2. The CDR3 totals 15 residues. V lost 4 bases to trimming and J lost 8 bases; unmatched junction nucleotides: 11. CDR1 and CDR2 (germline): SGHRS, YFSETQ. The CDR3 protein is CASSVRGALQDEQFF. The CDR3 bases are TGCGCCAGCAGCGTGCGGGGGGCCCTACAGGATGAGCAGTTCTTC.

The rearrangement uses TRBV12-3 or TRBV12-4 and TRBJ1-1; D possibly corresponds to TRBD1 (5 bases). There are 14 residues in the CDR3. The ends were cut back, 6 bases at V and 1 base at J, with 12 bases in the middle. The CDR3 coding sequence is TGTGCCAGCAGACACGGTGGGGGGAACACTGAAGCTTTCTTT. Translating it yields CASRHGGGNTEAFF.

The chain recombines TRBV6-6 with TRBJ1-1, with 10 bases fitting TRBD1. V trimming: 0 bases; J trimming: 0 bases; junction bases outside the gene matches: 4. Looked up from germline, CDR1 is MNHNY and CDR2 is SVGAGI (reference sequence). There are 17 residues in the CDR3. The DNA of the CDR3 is TGTGCCAGCAGTTACTCAAGACAGGGGGCGCTGAACACTGAAGCTTTCTTT. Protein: CASSYSRQGALNTEAFF.

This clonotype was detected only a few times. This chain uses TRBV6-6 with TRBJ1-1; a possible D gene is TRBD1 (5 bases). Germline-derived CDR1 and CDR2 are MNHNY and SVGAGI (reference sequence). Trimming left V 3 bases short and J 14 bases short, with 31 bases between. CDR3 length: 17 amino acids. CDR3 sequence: CASSYFEDRVAGPHSFF. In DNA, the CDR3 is TGTGCCAGCAGTTATTTCGAGGATCGGGTGGCGGGACCACACAGCTTCTTT.

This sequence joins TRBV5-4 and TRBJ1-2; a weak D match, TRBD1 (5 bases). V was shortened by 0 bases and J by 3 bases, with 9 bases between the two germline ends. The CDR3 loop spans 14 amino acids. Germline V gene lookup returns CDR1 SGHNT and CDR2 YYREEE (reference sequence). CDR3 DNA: TGTGCCAGCAGCTTGGCGGGGGAGGACTATGGCTACACCTTC. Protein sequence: CASSLAGEDYGYTF.

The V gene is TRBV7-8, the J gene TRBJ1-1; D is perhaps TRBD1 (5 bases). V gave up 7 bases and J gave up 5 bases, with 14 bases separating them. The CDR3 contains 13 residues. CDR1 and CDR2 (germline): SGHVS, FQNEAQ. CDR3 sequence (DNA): TGTGCCAGCACCTTGGGGACTGTTACTGAAGCTTTCTTT. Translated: CASTLGTVTEAFF. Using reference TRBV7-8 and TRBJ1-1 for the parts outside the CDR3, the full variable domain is GAGVSQSPRYKVAKRGQDVALRCDPISGHVSLFWYQQALGQGPEFLTYFQNEAQLDKSGLPSDRFFAERPEGSVSTLKIQRTQQEDSAVYLCASTLGTVTEAFFGQGTRLTVV.

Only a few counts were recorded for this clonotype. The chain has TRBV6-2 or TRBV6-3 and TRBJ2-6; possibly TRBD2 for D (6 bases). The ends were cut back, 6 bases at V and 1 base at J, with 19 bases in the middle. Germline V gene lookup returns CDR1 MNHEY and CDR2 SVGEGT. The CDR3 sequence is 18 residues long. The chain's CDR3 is CASSSSGGSPSGANVLTF. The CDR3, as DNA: TGTGCCAGCAGCTCAAGCGGAGGGAGCCCTTCTGGGGCCAACGTCCTGACTTTC.

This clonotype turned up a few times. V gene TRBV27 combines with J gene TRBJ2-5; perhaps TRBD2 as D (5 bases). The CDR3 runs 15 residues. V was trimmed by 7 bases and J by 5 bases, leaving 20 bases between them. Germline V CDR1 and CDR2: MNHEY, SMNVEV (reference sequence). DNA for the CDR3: TGTGCCAGCAAATCGGAGGCCGAATATGTGGAGACCCAGTACTTC. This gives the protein CASKSEAEYVETQYF.

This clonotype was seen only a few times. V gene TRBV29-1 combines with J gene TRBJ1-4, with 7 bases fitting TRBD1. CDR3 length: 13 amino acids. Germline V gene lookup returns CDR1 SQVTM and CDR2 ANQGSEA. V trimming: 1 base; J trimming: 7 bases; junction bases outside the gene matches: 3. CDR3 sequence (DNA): TGCAGCGTTGAAGGACAGGGACCTGAAAAACTGTTTTTT. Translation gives CSVEGQGPEKLFF.

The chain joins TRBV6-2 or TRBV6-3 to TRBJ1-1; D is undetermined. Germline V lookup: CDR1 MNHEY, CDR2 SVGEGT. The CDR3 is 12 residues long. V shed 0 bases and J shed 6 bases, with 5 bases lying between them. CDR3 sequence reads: CASSYSIAEAFF. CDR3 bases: TGTGCCAGCAGTTACTCGATCGCTGAAGCTTTCTTT.

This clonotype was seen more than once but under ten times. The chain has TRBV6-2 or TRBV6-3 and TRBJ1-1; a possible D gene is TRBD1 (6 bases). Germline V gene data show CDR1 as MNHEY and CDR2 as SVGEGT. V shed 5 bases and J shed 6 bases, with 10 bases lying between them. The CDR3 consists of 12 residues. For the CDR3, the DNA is TGTGCCAGCAGTCACCGGACAGCTGAAGCTTTCTTT. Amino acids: CASSHRTAEAFF.

The CDR3 protein is CASSYPENYSNQPQHF. As DNA, the CDR3 is TGTGCCAGCAGTTACCCGGAAAATTATAGCAATCAGCCCCAGCATTTT. J is TRBJ1-5 and V is TRBV6-2 or TRBV6-3; no firm D call. Deletions cut 2 bases from V and 0 bases from J, with 11 bases between. Germline loops: CDR1 MNHEY, CDR2 SVGEGT. CDR3 length: 16 residues.

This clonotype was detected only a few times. This CDR3 reads CASSQTADGYTF. As DNA, the CDR3 is TGCGCCAGCAGCCAGACAGCGGATGGCTACACCTTC. V and J are TRBV4-1 and TRBJ1-2; tentative D call: TRBD1 (5 bases). The germline V gene encodes CDR1 MGHRA and CDR2 YSYEKL. Trimming removed 3 bases from V and 6 bases from J, with 8 bases in between. This CDR3 spans 12 amino acids.

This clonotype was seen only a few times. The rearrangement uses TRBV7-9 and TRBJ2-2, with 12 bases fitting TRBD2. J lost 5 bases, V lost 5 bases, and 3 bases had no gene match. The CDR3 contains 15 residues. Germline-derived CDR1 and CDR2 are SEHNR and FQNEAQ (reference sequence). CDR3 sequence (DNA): TGTGCCAGCAGCACCCTAGCGGGGGGGACCGGGGAGCTGTTTTTT. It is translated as CASSTLAGGTGELFF.

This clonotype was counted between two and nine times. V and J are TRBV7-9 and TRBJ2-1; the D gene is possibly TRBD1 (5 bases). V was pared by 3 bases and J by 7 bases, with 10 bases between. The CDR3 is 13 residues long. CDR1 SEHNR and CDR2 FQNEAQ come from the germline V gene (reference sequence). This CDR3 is CASSLYRNNEQFF. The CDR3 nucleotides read TGTGCCAGCAGCTTGTACAGGAATAATGAGCAGTTCTTC.

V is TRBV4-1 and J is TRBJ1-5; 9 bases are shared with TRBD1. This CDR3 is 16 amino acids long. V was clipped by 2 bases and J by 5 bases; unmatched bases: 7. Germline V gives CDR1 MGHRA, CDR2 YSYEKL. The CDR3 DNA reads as TGCGCCAGCAGCCAAAGGGACAGGGCAGGAGATCAGCCCCAGCATTTT. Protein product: CASSQRDRAGDQPQHF.

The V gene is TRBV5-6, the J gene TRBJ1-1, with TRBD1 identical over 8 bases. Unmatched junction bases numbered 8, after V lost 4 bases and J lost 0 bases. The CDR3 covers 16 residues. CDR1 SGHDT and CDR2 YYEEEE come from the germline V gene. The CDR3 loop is CASSLDRAGMNTEAFF. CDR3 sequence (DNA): TGTGCCAGCAGCCTGGACAGGGCTGGCATGAACACTGAAGCTTTCTTT.

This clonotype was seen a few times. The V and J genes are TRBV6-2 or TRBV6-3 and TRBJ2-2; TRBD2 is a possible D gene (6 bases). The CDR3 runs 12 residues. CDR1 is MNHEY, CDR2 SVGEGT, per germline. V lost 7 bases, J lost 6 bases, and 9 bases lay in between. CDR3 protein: CASTSGAGELFF. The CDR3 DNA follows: TGTGCCAGCACCTCGGGGGCCGGGGAGCTGTTTTTT.

CDR3 loop: CASSIIRDGYYGYTF. The DNA of the CDR3 is TGTGCCAGTAGTATCATCCGGGACGGATACTATGGCTACACCTTC. This chain connects TRBV19 to TRBJ1-2; TRBD1 is a possible D gene (5 bases). Germline V gives CDR1 LNHDA, CDR2 SQIVND (reference sequence). V lost 3 bases and J lost 3, with 14 bases in between. This CDR3 region has 15 residues.

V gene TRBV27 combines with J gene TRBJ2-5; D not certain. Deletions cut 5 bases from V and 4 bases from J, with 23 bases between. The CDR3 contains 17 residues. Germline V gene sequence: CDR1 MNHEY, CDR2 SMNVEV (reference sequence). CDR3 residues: CASSPTTTYQWRETQYF. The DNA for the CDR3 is TGTGCCAGCAGTCCCACGACCACCTATCAGTGGCGAGAGACCCAGTACTTC.